This T cell receptor beta chain was sequenced during a study of cytomegalovirus exposure and HLA in healthy donors. General study results and limits: Serostatus for CMV was the only available immune exposure information. There were reportedly fewer N-insertions in an Asian-associated ancestry cluster than the roughly 670-donor mean, in a later analysis.

A note on this clone: Its matching antigen is unknown.

The PCR had 60 Vbeta and 13 Jbeta primers. Data came from immunoSEQ multiplex PCR; TCRdb stores just in-frame clones and leaves some out. The ten most abundant clones cover 1% to 1.5% of a sample with 150,000 to 200,000 clones. Sample: PBMCs. The receptor comes from a woman aged 55-70 years in good health and CMV-seronegative.

This CDR3 reads CASSDAGTTSSYEQYF. DNA of the CDR3: TGTGCCAGCAGCGACGCCGGGACAACCAGCTCCTACGAGCAGTACTTC. The chain uses TRBV7-9 and TRBJ2-7; D might be TRBD1 (6 bases). Germline V gene lookup returns CDR1 SEHNR and CDR2 FQNEAQ (reference sequence). There are 16 residues in the CDR3. V gave up 5 bases and J gave up 0 bases, with 17 bases separating them.